The 30 T cell receptor beta chains below come from one sample, sequenced in a study of shared clonotypes between healthy human individuals. The repertoire was sequenced with immunoSEQ multiplex PCR; TCRdb's copy has only in-frame clones and lacks some. The repertoire has fewer than 400,000 clones, less than 85% of them found once; the top ten carry 10%. The sample was memory CD4+ T cells sorted from blood. Subset reported: CD45RA-negative fraction. All receptors come from a man younger than 40 in good health.

The chain has TRBV29-1 and TRBJ2-1, with a possible D match to TRBD2 (6 bases). The CDR3 loop spans 15 amino acids. The V end was cut by 7 bases, the J end by 4 bases, with 20 bases between. Germline CDR1 and CDR2: SQVTM and ANQGSEA. CDR3 DNA: TGCAGCGCCGGTCTTACTATGGGGGGATACAATGAGCAGTTCTTC. It is translated as CSAGLTMGGYNEQFF.

This clone was counted once. This sequence joins TRBV5-1 and TRBJ2-1; 10 nucleotides line up with TRBD2. The germline CDR1 and CDR2 sequences are SGHRS and YFSETQ. The CDR3 has 17 residues. After removal of 3 bases from V and 0 bases from J, the junction contained 6 bases not matched to a gene. CDR3: CASSYHLAGGSYNEQFF. CDR3 nucleotides: TGCGCCAGCAGCTATCACTTAGCGGGAGGCTCCTACAATGAGCAGTTCTTC. Based on the CDR3 plus reference TRBV5-1 and TRBJ2-1, the full variable domain is KAGVTQTPRYLIKTRGQQVTLSCSPISGHRSVSWYQQTPGQGLQFLFEYFSETQRNKGNFPGRFSGRQFSNSRSEMNVSTLELGDSALYLCASSYHLAGGSYNEQFFGPGTRLTVL.

Only a few counts were recorded for this clone. This chain links TRBV5-1 with TRBJ1-1, with D tentatively TRBD1 (6 bases). V lost 3 bases and J lost 8, with 11 bases in between. The CDR3 runs to 12 residues. CDR1 is SGHRS, CDR2 YFSETQ, per germline. CDR3 coding DNA: TGCGCCAGCAGCTATGGACAGTCGGAAGCTTTCTTT. Translated: CASSYGQSEAFF.

The V gene is TRBV14, the J gene TRBJ2-7, with D tentatively TRBD1 (6 bases). Trimming removed 5 bases from V and 5 bases from J, with 16 bases in between. There are 14 residues in the CDR3. CDR1 is SGHDN and CDR2 is FVKESK in the germline V gene. CDR3 bases: TGTGCCAGCAGCTATACAGGGAGATGGGACGAGCAGTACTTC. Translating it yields CASSYTGRWDEQYF.

V and J are TRBV18 and TRBJ1-2; D gene ambiguous. V was shortened by 3 bases and J by 2 bases, with 19 bases between the two germline ends. The CDR3 totals 17 residues. Per germline, CDR1 KGHSH and CDR2 LQKENI. Here the CDR3 reads CASSPYNSQAGNYGYTF. The CDR3 coding sequence is TGTGCCAGCTCACCCTATAATTCTCAGGCCGGGAACTATGGCTACACCTTC.

This clone has just a few counts. The rearrangement links TRBV5-4 to TRBJ2-1; D perhaps matches TRBD1 (6 bases). This CDR3 comprises 18 residues. Deletions cut 0 bases from V and 3 bases from J, with 19 bases between. Germline V gene sequence: CDR1 SGHNT, CDR2 YYREEE (reference sequence). The CDR3 DNA reads as TGTGCCAGCAGCTTGGAACCACGGACAGTTGGATACTACAATGAGCAGTTCTTC. It yields the protein CASSLEPRTVGYYNEQFF.

This chain joins TRBV7-2 and TRBJ2-2, with D perhaps TRBD1 (5 bases). The germline gives CDR1 SGHTA, CDR2 FQGNSA. This CDR3 is 15 amino acids long. V lost 4 bases to trimming and J lost 6 bases, with 15 bases between them. The CDR3 protein is CASSSTAQGSGELFF. CDR3 bases: TGTGCCAGCAGCTCCACAGCCCAGGGTTCCGGGGAGCTGTTTTTT.

V gene TRBV7-9 combines with J gene TRBJ2-7; tentative D call: TRBD2 (6 bases). CDR1 and CDR2 (germline): SEHNR, FQNEAQ (reference sequence). CDR3 length: 15 amino acids. The V end lost 4 bases, the J end lost 7 bases, and 20 bases lay between the germline ends. CDR3 sequence reads: CASSSIGGSYKEQYF. The CDR3 DNA sequence: TGTGCCAGCAGCTCGATCGGGGGATCATATAAGGAGCAGTACTTC.

This clone occurred once. V and J are TRBV11-3 and TRBJ2-7; unclear D gene. CDR1 is SGHNT and CDR2 is YENEEA in the germline V gene. The CDR3 sequence is 12 residues long. V was cut by 4 bases and J by 1 base, with 5 bases left in between. The CDR3 coding sequence is TGTGCCAGCAGCTCAACTTCCTACGAGCAGTACTTC. Its protein product is CASSSTSYEQYF.

The V and J genes are TRBV2 and TRBJ1-2; D is uncertain. V lost 6 bases and J 0 bases, leaving 8 bases between the germline ends. Looked up from germline, CDR1 is SNHLY and CDR2 is FYNNEI. CDR3 length: 13 amino acids. The DNA of the CDR3 is TGTGCCAGCAGAGCGTTCGCTAACTATGGCTACACCTTC. It codes for CASRAFANYGYTF.

The chain is built from TRBV9 and TRBJ1-5, with unresolved D. Trimming cost V 6 bases and J 0 bases, with 13 bases left between them. The germline V gene encodes CDR1 SGDLS and CDR2 YYNGEE. CDR3 length: 15 residues. The CDR3 loop is CASTPDGYSNQPQHF. In nucleotides, the CDR3 is TGTGCCAGCACCCCGGACGGATATAGCAATCAGCCCCAGCATTTT.

The CDR3 bases are TGCAGCGTTGAAGTAACCGGGGCCGGGGAGCTGTTTTTT. This encodes CSVEVTGAGELFF. The chain carries TRBV29-1 and TRBJ2-2; TRBD2 is a possible D gene (5 bases). There are 13 residues in the CDR3. V lost 1 base and J lost 6, with 9 bases in between. Germline V gene sequence: CDR1 SQVTM, CDR2 ANQGSEA.

The gene calls are TRBV10-1 and TRBJ2-7; 7 nucleotides match TRBD1. This CDR3 contains 14 residues. Germline loops: CDR1 WNHNN, CDR2 SYGVQD (reference sequence). Trimming cost V 5 bases and J 4 bases; bases outside gene matches: 8. The CDR3 protein is CASSSTGREYEQYF. As DNA, the CDR3 is TGCGCCAGCAGTTCGACAGGGAGAGAGTACGAGCAGTACTTC.

V usage is TRBV2 and J usage is TRBJ2-7; the D is unclear. Deletions cut 4 bases from V and 1 base from J, with 11 bases between. The CDR3 is 14 amino acids. Germline V gene sequence: CDR1 SNHLY, CDR2 FYNNEI. The DNA for the CDR3 is TGTGCCAGCAGTGCTAGTGGGTGGTCCTACGAGCAGTACTTC. Its translation is CASSASGWSYEQYF.

Ten or more counts support this clone. The chain recombines TRBV5-4 with TRBJ1-1, with 7 bases aligning to TRBD1. Germline-derived CDR1 and CDR2 are SGHNT and YYREEE (reference sequence). The CDR3 runs to 14 residues. Trimming took 6 bases from V and 5 from J; bases not matched to a gene: 10. CDR3 nucleotides: TGTGCCAGCACTCCAGGGGGGCGAAGAACTGAAGCTTTCTTT. The encoded protein is CASTPGGRRTEAFF.

The V and J genes are TRBV5-1 and TRBJ2-7; 9 nucleotides agree with TRBD2. Germline CDR1 SGHRS, CDR2 YFSETQ. The CDR3 loop spans 15 amino acids. The V and J ends lost 2 bases and 5 bases, in that order; junction bases with no gene match: 8. CDR3 sequence (DNA): TGCGCCAGCAGCTTTTGGCGGGAGGGCCCCAACGAGCAGTACTTC. Its protein product is CASSFWREGPNEQYF. Full variable domain (missing parts from reference TRBV5-1 and TRBJ2-7): KAGVTQTPRYLIKTRGQQVTLSCSPISGHRSVSWYQQTPGQGLQFLFEYFSETQRNKGNFPGRFSGRQFSNSRSEMNVSTLELGDSALYLCASSFWREGPNEQYFGPGTRLTVT.

This chain links TRBV7-8 with TRBJ1-2; D gene ambiguous. This CDR3 has 13 residues. Trimming removed 5 bases from V and 2 bases from J, with 9 bases in between. Germline V gene sequence: CDR1 SGHVS, CDR2 FQNEAQ. The CDR3 loop reads CASSLGLNYGYTF. The CDR3 nucleotides are TGTGCCAGCAGCCTAGGGTTAAACTATGGCTACACCTTC. The full variable domain, its missing parts supplied by reference TRBV7-8 and TRBJ1-2, is GAGVSQSPRYKVAKRGQDVALRCDPISGHVSLFWYQQALGQGPEFLTYFQNEAQLDKSGLPSDRFFAERPEGSVSTLKIQRTQQEDSAVYLCASSLGLNYGYTFGSGTRLTVV.

This chain uses TRBV25-1 with TRBJ2-1; D is unclear. The germline V and J ends were trimmed by 10 bases and 6 bases, with 10 bases remaining between them. CDR1 and CDR2 (germline): MGHDK, SYGVNS. CDR3 length equals 11 residues. The CDR3 bases are TGTGCCACCTCTCCCCGCAATGAGCAGTTCTTC. Translated: CATSPRNEQFF. Full variable domain (rest looked up from reference TRBV25-1 and TRBJ2-1): EADIYQTPRYLVIGTGKKITLECSQTMGHDKMYWYQQDPGMELHLIHYSYGVNSTEKGDLSSESTVSRIRTEHFPLTLESARPSHTSQYLCATSPRNEQFFGPGTRLTVL.

The genes are TRBV29-1 and TRBJ2-1, with 8 bases fitting TRBD2. This CDR3 region has 14 residues. The J segment lost 7 bases and the V segment lost 4 bases, leaving 9 bases of the junction unmatched. The V gene's germline CDR1 is SQVTM and CDR2 ANQGSEA. This CDR3 reads CSVASGRASNEQFF. The CDR3 DNA sequence: TGCAGCGTTGCCAGCGGGAGAGCGTCGAATGAGCAGTTCTTC.

About this clone: A much larger clone sits a single nucleotide away, making a read error possible. J is TRBJ2-7 and V is TRBV7-9, with TRBD2 identical over 9 bases. Germline V gene data show CDR1 as SEHNR and CDR2 as FQNEAQ (reference sequence). Trimming at V came to 9 bases and at J to 0 bases, leaving 9 bases not matched to a gene. The length of the CDR3 is 15 residues. Here the CDR3 reads CASSIISGSSYEQYF. The DNA for the CDR3 is TGTGCCAGTAGCATAATTAGCGGGAGCTCCTACGAGCAGTACTTC.

At least ten counts were recorded for this clone. Within the sample, other DNA sequences also encode this same CDR3. V is TRBV2 and J is TRBJ2-5, with D possibly being TRBD2 (7 bases). Looked up from germline, CDR1 is SNHLY and CDR2 is FYNNEI. Trimming stripped 2 bases from V and 5 bases from J, with 15 bases between. The CDR3 is made up of 15 amino acids. CDR3 protein: CASSEQGGGQETQYF. DNA for the CDR3: TGTGCCAGCAGTGAACAAGGCGGGGGCCAGGAGACCCAGTACTTC. The whole variable domain, remainder taken from reference TRBV2 and TRBJ2-5, is EPEVTQTPSHQVTQMGQEVILRCVPISNHLYFYWYRQILGQKVEFLVSFYNNEISEKSEIFDDQFSVERPDGSNFTLKIRSTKLEDSAMYFCASSEQGGGQETQYFGPGTRLLVL.

The CDR3 protein is CASTSGTDTQYF. The CDR3 nucleotides are TGTGCCAGCACCTCCGGGACAGATACGCAGTATTTT. The chain couples TRBV7-6 to TRBJ2-3; D ambiguous. Germline V gene lookup returns CDR1 SGHVS and CDR2 FNYEAQ. V was cut by 7 bases and J by 3 bases, with 8 bases left in between. CDR3 size: 12 residues.

This chain joins TRBV7-2 and TRBJ2-7; 8 positions agree with TRBD2. V shed 6 bases, J shed 2 bases, and the junction held 6 bases outside the gene matches. CDR1 is SGHTA and CDR2 is FQGNSA in the germline V gene. The CDR3 sequence is 14 residues long. This CDR3 is CASSPGGAAYEQYF. CDR3 sequence (DNA): TGTGCCAGCAGTCCGGGGGGGGCGGCCTACGAGCAGTACTTC.

This chain joins TRBV5-1 and TRBJ2-1, with a weak D call TRBD1 (6 bases). Germline V gene sequence: CDR1 SGHRS, CDR2 YFSETQ. The CDR3 extends over 13 amino acids. Between the trimmed V and J ends, which lost 5 bases and 8 bases, there was a span of 14 bases. The CDR3 sequence is CASSRDKIYEQFF. The CDR3 bases are TGCGCCAGCAGTCGGGACAAGATATATGAGCAGTTCTTC.

V is TRBV10-2 and J is TRBJ1-5, with 10 bases aligning to TRBD1. The trim removed 8 bases at V and 7 bases at J, leaving 8 bases unmatched. CDR1 is WSHSY and CDR2 is SAAADI in the germline V gene. The CDR3 is 14 amino acids. CDR3 DNA sequence: TGCGCCAGCGCACGGACAGGGGGAACACAGCCCCAGCATTTT. Translation gives CASARTGGTQPQHF.

This clone occurred once. The rearrangement joins TRBV2 to TRBJ1-2; 8 bases match TRBD1. The ends lost 6 bases at V and 7 bases at J; junction bases unmatched: 10. The CDR3 is made up of 14 amino acids. Per the germline V gene, CDR1 is SNHLY and CDR2 is FYNNEI. DNA of the CDR3: TGTGCCAGCAGCAGGACAGGGACCTTATTTGGCTACACCTTC. This translates into CASSRTGTLFGYTF.

V gene TRBV6-9 combines with J gene TRBJ2-7; 10 bases fit TRBD2. The germline V gene has CDR1 MNHGY and CDR2 SVAAGI. The CDR3 length is 14 residues. With V trimmed by 6 bases and J by 8 bases, 10 bases remained unmatched. CDR3: CASSGTSVNRKQYF. CDR3 nucleotides: TGTGCCAGCAGCGGGACTAGCGTAAACCGGAAGCAGTACTTC.

The chain links TRBV6-4 to TRBJ2-3; TRBD2 is a possible D gene (6 bases). Per germline, CDR1 MRHNA and CDR2 SNTAGT. V was cut by 9 bases and J by 2 bases, with 12 bases left in between. The CDR3 has 13 amino acids. The CDR3 nucleotides read TGTGCCAGACTAGCACTTACCACAGATACGCAGTATTTT. It is translated as CARLALTTDTQYF.

This clone was counted once. V and J are TRBV18 and TRBJ1-4, with D tentatively TRBD1 (6 bases). CDR1 is KGHSH, CDR2 LQKENI, per germline. The CDR3 spans 16 residues. V was cut by 3 bases and J by 7 bases, with 18 bases left in between. CDR3 DNA: TGTGCCAGCTCACCCCTCGGGGGCGTAATTGGTGAAAAACTGTTTTTT. Translation gives CASSPLGGVIGEKLFF.

The rearrangement uses TRBV2 and TRBJ2-3; TRBD2 matches at 9 bases. Per germline, CDR1 SNHLY and CDR2 FYNNEI. The V gene end was trimmed by 2 bases and the J gene end by 1 base; junction bases not matched to a gene: 10. The length of the CDR3 is 18 residues. CDR3 loop: CASSETGGWTSGTDTQYF. The CDR3, as DNA: TGTGCCAGCAGTGAAACGGGGGGATGGACTAGCGGCACAGATACGCAGTATTTT. The variable domain in full, completed from reference TRBV2 and TRBJ2-3, reads EPEVTQTPSHQVTQMGQEVILRCVPISNHLYFYWYRQILGQKVEFLVSFYNNEISEKSEIFDDQFSVERPDGSNFTLKIRSTKLEDSAMYFCASSETGGWTSGTDTQYFGPGTRLTVL.